These 17 T cell receptor beta chains originate from one sample sequenced in a study of blood T cell repertoires in COVID-19. Clones were sequenced by immunoSEQ multiplex PCR, and TCRdb holds only the in-frame ones, with some missing. The data hold around 110,000 clones, with approximately 84% observed a single time. The specimen sequenced was peripheral blood. The source of these receptors is a man aged 65-85 years with active or convalescent COVID-19.

A single count supports this clone. This chain joins TRBV7-8 and TRBJ2-3; TRBD2 might be the D (6 bases). Germline CDR1 and CDR2: SGHVS and FQNEAQ. This CDR3 has 17 amino acids. Trimming left V 5 bases short and J 2 bases short, with 20 bases between. CDR3 sequence reads: CASSPGQGLPYTDTQYF. The DNA for the CDR3 is TGTGCCAGCAGCCCCGGGCAGGGACTCCCATACACAGATACGCAGTATTTT.

This rearrangement joins TRBV12-3 or TRBV12-4 to TRBJ1-2; unclear D gene. The germline V and J ends were trimmed by 10 bases and 4 bases, with 13 bases remaining between them. The CDR3 is 12 amino acids. DNA of the CDR3: TGTGCCACCGTAGCCGTAACCTATGGCTACACCTTC. It translates to CATVAVTYGYTF.

The genes are TRBV7-2 and TRBJ2-3; D is undetermined. CDR1 SGHTA and CDR2 FQGNSA come from the germline V gene. The V end lost 5 bases, the J end lost 4 bases, and 13 bases lay between the germline ends. The CDR3 extends over 14 amino acids. Here the CDR3 DNA reads TGTGCCAGCAGCGTTTCCCGGTTTTCAGATACGCAGTATTTT. Its translation: CASSVSRFSDTQYF.

The chain has TRBV2 and TRBJ1-5; unclear D gene. CDR3 length equals 14 residues. Germline V gives CDR1 SNHLY, CDR2 FYNNEI. Trimming removed 5 bases at V and 3 bases at J, with 11 bases between. CDR3 region: CASSYEVFNQPQHF. The CDR3 DNA reads as TGTGCCAGCAGTTACGAGGTATTCAATCAGCCCCAGCATTTT. Full variable domain (rest looked up from reference TRBV2 and TRBJ1-5): EPEVTQTPSHQVTQMGQEVILRCVPISNHLYFYWYRQILGQKVEFLVSFYNNEISEKSEIFDDQFSVERPDGSNFTLKIRSTKLEDSAMYFCASSYEVFNQPQHFGDGTRLSIL.

The chain uses TRBV6-5 and TRBJ1-2, with 12 bases aligning to TRBD1. Per the germline V gene, CDR1 is MNHEY and CDR2 is SVGAGI. The J segment lost 7 bases and the V segment lost 7 bases, leaving 7 bases of the junction unmatched. This CDR3 spans 14 amino acids. Written as DNA, the CDR3 is TGTGCCAGCAACGACGGGACAGGGGGCCTTGGCTACACCTTC. Translating it yields CASNDGTGGLGYTF.

The chain has TRBV7-6 and TRBJ2-6; unclear D gene. The CDR3 is 17 amino acids. CDR1 and CDR2 from the germline V gene are SGHVS and FNYEAQ. V shed 0 bases and J shed 0 bases, with 9 bases lying between them. CDR3 loop: CASSLAPGFSGANVLTF. In DNA, the CDR3 is TGTGCCAGCAGCTTAGCGCCCGGGTTCTCTGGGGCCAACGTCCTGACTTTC. The full variable domain, with the rest looked up from reference TRBV7-6 and TRBJ2-6, is GAGVSQSPRYKVTKRGQDVALRCDPISGHVSLYWYRQALGQGPEFLTYFNYEAQQDKSGLPNDRFSAERPEGSISTLTIQRTEQRDSAMYRCASSLAPGFSGANVLTFGAGSRLTVL.

This clone was found once. The gene calls are TRBV7-9 and TRBJ1-2; D might be TRBD1 (5 bases). Trimming stripped 6 bases from V and 7 bases from J, with 12 bases between. Germline V gene sequence: CDR1 SEHNR, CDR2 FQNEAQ (reference sequence). The CDR3 has 12 amino acids. The CDR3 nucleotides read TGTGCCAGCAGTGGGGGGTTAACTGGCTACACCTTC. Residues: CASSGGLTGYTF.

The chain carries TRBV11-2 and TRBJ2-7; a possible D gene is TRBD2 (7 bases). V lost 1 base to trimming and J lost 5 bases, with 18 bases between them. This CDR3 comprises 16 residues. CDR1 SGHAT and CDR2 FQNNGV come from the germline V gene. The CDR3 coding sequence is TGTGCCAGCAGCTTAGCCTTGGGGGGGGCGAAGAACGAGCAGTACTTC. It yields the protein CASSLALGGAKNEQYF. Full variable domain (remainder filled in from reference TRBV11-2 and TRBJ2-7): EAGVAQSPRYKIIEKRQSVAFWCNPISGHATLYWYQQILGQGPKLLIQFQNNGVVDDSQLPKDRFSAERLKGVDSTLKIQPAKLEDSAVYLCASSLALGGAKNEQYFGPGTRLTVT.

The chain links TRBV28 to TRBJ1-2, with D perhaps TRBD1 (5 bases). Germline loops: CDR1 MDHEN, CDR2 SYDVKM. Trimming took 2 bases from V and 13 from J, leaving 14 bases between them. The CDR3 spans 12 residues. The CDR3, as DNA: TGTGCCAGCAGTTTAGGGCAGGGAGGGTCCACCTTC. Translating gives CASSLGQGGSTF.

J is TRBJ2-5 and V is TRBV2; D perhaps matches TRBD1 (6 bases). Trimming stripped 4 bases from V and 4 bases from J, with 13 bases between. The CDR3 totals 14 residues. Germline CDR1 and CDR2: SNHLY and FYNNEI. DNA for the CDR3: TGTGCCAGCAGTGTTGGACAGCCGGCAGAGACCCAGTACTTC. The encoded protein is CASSVGQPAETQYF.

About this clone itself: In the same sample, other DNA sequences code for this CDR3. V is TRBV28 and J is TRBJ2-3; possible D gene TRBD1, 5 bases. V was pared by 8 bases and J by 0 bases, with 9 bases between. The length of the CDR3 is 13 residues. The V gene's germline CDR1 is MDHEN and CDR2 SYDVKM. The CDR3 protein is CASRDSSTDTQYF. In DNA form, the CDR3 reads TGTGCCAGCCGCGACAGTAGCACAGATACGCAGTATTTT.

The J gene is TRBJ2-1, the V gene TRBV28, with 9 bases matching TRBD2. This CDR3 region has 14 residues. After removal of 8 bases from V and 9 bases from J, the junction contained 11 bases not matched to a gene. Germline CDR1 MDHEN, CDR2 SYDVKM. The DNA for the CDR3 is TGTGCCAGCTTCCGCGGGGGGGCCGGGACTGAGCAGTTCTTC. Translation gives CASFRGGAGTEQFF.

The CDR3 loop is CASSIEGASYNEQFF. The CDR3 region has the DNA TGTGCCAGTAGTATTGAGGGGGCCTCCTACAATGAGCAGTTCTTC. This chain connects TRBV19 to TRBJ2-1; 7 nucleotides match TRBD1. The J segment lost 0 bases and the V segment lost 3 bases, leaving 2 bases of the junction unmatched. CDR3 length: 15 residues. Germline loops: CDR1 LNHDA, CDR2 SQIVND (reference sequence).

The chain recombines TRBV19 with TRBJ2-3; D possibly corresponds to TRBD1 (5 bases). V shed 6 bases and J shed 2 bases, with 9 bases lying between them. This CDR3 is built from 13 residues. Per the germline V gene, CDR1 is LNHDA and CDR2 is SQIVND (reference sequence). CDR3 DNA: TGTGCCAGTAGCTTCAGGGTCACAGATACGCAGTATTTT. This codes for CASSFRVTDTQYF.

The rearrangement links TRBV7-2 to TRBJ1-3, with D possibly matching TRBD1 (6 bases). This CDR3 comprises 15 residues. Trimming took 5 bases from V and 4 from J, leaving 15 bases between them. Germline values: CDR1 SGHTA, CDR2 FQGNSA. CDR3 sequence (DNA): TGTGCCAGCAGCCTTGAGACAGGCGCCGGAAACACCATATATTTT. Encoded protein: CASSLETGAGNTIYF. Combining the CDR3 with reference TRBV7-2 and TRBJ1-3 gives the whole variable domain GAGVSQSPSNKVTEKGKDVELRCDPISGHTALYWYRQSLGQGLEFLIYFQGNSAPDKSGLPSDRFSAERTGGSVSTLTIQRTQQEDSAVYLCASSLETGAGNTIYFGEGSWLTVV.

In DNA, the CDR3 is TGTGCCAGTAGTATCGGACAGGGGGGCTCCTACGAGCAGTACTTC. The encoded protein is CASSIGQGGSYEQYF. This chain uses TRBV19 with TRBJ2-7; 10 bases are a match to TRBD1. V was clipped by 3 bases and J by 0 bases; unmatched bases: 2. The CDR3 length is 15 residues. The germline CDR1 and CDR2 sequences are LNHDA and SQIVND (reference sequence). The whole variable domain, remainder taken from reference TRBV19 and TRBJ2-7, is DGGITQSPKYLFRKEGQNVTLSCEQNLNHDAMYWYRQDPGQGLRLIYYSQIVNDFQKGDIAEGYSVSREKKESFPLTVTSAQKNPTAFYLCASSIGQGGSYEQYFGPGTRLTVT.

The CDR3 nucleotides are TGTGCCTCCGTGGGGGCGGACCCGATCGAACTGTTTTTT. It encodes CASVGADPIELFF. The chain has TRBV28 and TRBJ1-4, with a weak D call TRBD1 (6 bases). There are 13 residues in the CDR3. V was clipped by 11 bases and J by 12 bases, with 22 bases between them. CDR1 and CDR2 (germline): MDHEN, SYDVKM.